The subject of this entry is one T cell receptor beta chain. Its antigen is currently unknown. These data belong to a study of cytomegalovirus exposure and HLA in healthy donors. Findings and limits, study-wide: Sequencing depth across donors, presence/absence analyses assumed, was roughly uniform.

A multiplex PCR was run with 60 Vbeta primers and 13 Jbeta primers. Here immunoSEQ multiplex PCR was the method, and the copy in TCRdb shows in-frame clones only, minus some. The table lists 100,000 to 150,000 clones. The sequence was collected from a man younger than 40 in good health and CMV-seronegative. Sequenced input: PBMCs.

The CDR3 coding sequence is TGTGCCAGCAGTTGGCTGGGCGGCAATCAGCCCCAGCATTTT. It is translated as CASSWLGGNQPQHF. The chain links TRBV28 to TRBJ1-5, with no clear D. Germline CDR1 is MDHEN and CDR2 is SYDVKM. V was shortened by 4 bases and J by 2 bases, with 9 bases between the two germline ends. There are 14 residues in the CDR3.